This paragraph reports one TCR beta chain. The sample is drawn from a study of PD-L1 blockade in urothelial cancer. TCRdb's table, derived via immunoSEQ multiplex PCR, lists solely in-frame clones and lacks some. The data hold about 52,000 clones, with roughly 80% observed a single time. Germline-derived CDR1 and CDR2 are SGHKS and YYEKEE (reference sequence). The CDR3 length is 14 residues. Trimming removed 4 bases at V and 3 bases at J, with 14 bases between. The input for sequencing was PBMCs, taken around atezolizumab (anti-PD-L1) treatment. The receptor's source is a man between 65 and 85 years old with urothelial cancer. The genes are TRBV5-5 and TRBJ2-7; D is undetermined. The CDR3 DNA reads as TGTGCCAGCAGCAACGACACCTTTAACTACGAGCAGTACTTC. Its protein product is CASSNDTFNYEQYF.